A single sample gave rise to the 30 T cell receptor beta chains below, sequenced in a study of molecular identifiers for immune sequencing clone quantification. TCRdb redid the calling of the PCR reads with MiXCR, one entry per CDR3 protein. The sample holds about half a million distinct CDR3 sequences, about 25% seen once. Sequencing used naive CD8+ T cells from blood, with Jurkat cell RNA spiked in. Subset reported: FACS-sorted CD8+CD4-CCR7+CD45RA+ naive T cells. The receptors were gathered from a human donor in good health. Some libraries in this study had Jurkat cell RNA spiked in.

This clonotype was recorded at least ten times. V and J are TRBV14 and TRBJ2-3; D is unresolved. Germline CDR1 SGHDN, CDR2 FVKESK. V was trimmed by 1 base and J by 0 bases, leaving 8 bases between them. The CDR3 runs to 15 residues. In DNA form, the CDR3 reads TGTGCCAGCAGCCAAGGTTACCCGAGCACAGATACGCAGTATTTT. Amino acid sequence: CASSQGYPSTDTQYF. The variable domain in full, completed from reference TRBV14 and TRBJ2-3, reads EAGVTQFPSHSVIEKGQTVTLRCDPISGHDNLYWYRRVMGKEIKFLLHFVKESKQDESGMPNNRFLAERTGGTYSTLKVQPAELEDSGVYFCASSQGYPSTDTQYFGPGTRLTVL.

The genes are TRBV30 and TRBJ1-2; no firm D call. This CDR3 is 11 amino acids long. Trimming removed 2 bases from V and 14 bases from J, with 15 bases in between. Germline CDR1 reads GTSNPN; CDR2 reads SVGIG (reference sequence). The CDR3 bases are TGTGCCTGGAGTTCGCCCCAAGTGGCGACCTTC. This encodes CAWSSPQVATF. Filled out from reference TRBV30 and TRBJ1-2, the complete variable domain reads SQTIHQWPATLVQPVGSPLSLECTVEGTSNPNLYWYRQAAGRGLQLLFYSVGIGQISSEVPQNLSASRPQDRQFILSSKKLLLSDSGFYLCAWSSPQVATFGSGTRLTVV.

The table lists this clonotype with a few counts. The V gene is TRBV3-1, the J gene TRBJ2-3; D not certain. Trimming pared 0 bases from V and 4 bases from J, leaving 14 bases between. The CDR3 is made up of 16 amino acids. CDR1 LGHDT and CDR2 YNNKEL come from the germline V gene (reference sequence). The CDR3 is CASSQESFGTADTQYF. CDR3 nucleotide sequence: TGTGCCAGCAGCCAAGAAAGTTTTGGCACGGCAGATACGCAGTATTTT.

Regarding this clonotype: The junction shows a germline mismatch at one end, possibly a read error. The chain combines TRBV5-1 with TRBJ2-7; 8 bases map to TRBD1. In germline, CDR1 is SGHRS, CDR2 YFSETQ. There are 14 residues in the CDR3. CDR3 sequence (DNA): TGCGCCAGCAGCTTGGCAGGGGGCGGCTACGCGCAGTACTTC. Amino acids: CASSLAGGGYAQYF.

The sample holds many counts of this clonotype. The gene calls are TRBV4-1 and TRBJ2-5; 7 nucleotides line up with TRBD1. Germline V lookup: CDR1 MGHRA, CDR2 YSYEKL. CDR3 length: 15 amino acids. With 2 bases clipped from V and 1 base from J, the junction kept 4 bases outside the gene matches. The CDR3 DNA follows: TGCGCCAGCAGCCAAACGGGACAGACCCAAGAGACCCAGTACTTC. Translation gives CASSQTGQTQETQYF.

The chain recombines TRBV20-1 with TRBJ1-1, with 8 positions matching TRBD1. V shed 2 bases, J shed 1 base, and the junction held 6 bases outside the gene matches. The CDR3 spans 15 residues. Looked up from germline, CDR1 is DFQATT and CDR2 is SNEGSKA (reference sequence). DNA of the CDR3: TGCAGTGCTAGACTCAGGGGGCTTGGGAACACTGAAGCTTTCTTT. It is translated as CSARLRGLGNTEAFF.

This clonotype has just a few counts. The chain couples TRBV7-9 to TRBJ1-5; no firm D call. CDR1 SEHNR and CDR2 FQNEAQ come from the germline V gene (reference sequence). This CDR3 has 13 residues. The germline V and J ends were trimmed by 5 bases and 3 bases, with 8 bases remaining between them. The CDR3 nucleotides read TGTGCCAGCAGCCAAGGCCCCAATCAGCCCCAGCATTTT. As protein: CASSQGPNQPQHF.

This clonotype turned up a few times. This chain connects TRBV5-1 to TRBJ2-3; D might be TRBD2 (7 bases). The V end was cut by 0 bases, the J end by 3 bases, with 14 bases between. The CDR3 is 16 amino acids. The germline CDR1 and CDR2 sequences are SGHRS and YFSETQ. CDR3 nucleotides: TGCGCCAGCAGCTTGGTTGGGGGGCGGGAGACAGATACGCAGTATTTT. Its translation: CASSLVGGRETDTQYF. Full variable domain (missing parts from reference TRBV5-1 and TRBJ2-3): KAGVTQTPRYLIKTRGQQVTLSCSPISGHRSVSWYQQTPGQGLQFLFEYFSETQRNKGNFPGRFSGRQFSNSRSEMNVSTLELGDSALYLCASSLVGGRETDTQYFGPGTRLTVL.

V and J are TRBV6-6 and TRBJ2-3; 8 nucleotides agree with TRBD1. Trimming took 7 bases from V and 4 from J; bases not matched to a gene: 22. The CDR3 is 19 amino acids. The germline gives CDR1 MNHNY, CDR2 SVGAGI (reference sequence). CDR3 protein: CASTLASGGSSRRADTQYF. Here the CDR3 DNA reads TGTGCCAGCACCCTAGCTTCAGGGGGCTCCTCCCGCCGCGCAGATACGCAGTATTTT.

The J gene is TRBJ1-5, the V gene TRBV7-3; no firm D call. Per germline, CDR1 SGHTA and CDR2 FQGTGA. The CDR3 sequence is 18 residues long. Trimming pared 0 bases from V and 2 bases from J, leaving 17 bases between. Here the CDR3 reads CASSLTWRDVRGNQPQHF. Written as DNA, the CDR3 is TGTGCCAGCAGCTTAACCTGGCGTGATGTCCGGGGCAATCAGCCCCAGCATTTT.

Turning to this clonotype: This may come from a read error, since a much larger clone is one base off. The genes are TRBV12-5 and TRBJ2-2; D possibly corresponds to TRBD1 (6 bases). This CDR3 has 15 amino acids. Germline V gene data show CDR1 as LGHNT and CDR2 as FRNRAP. The CDR3 spells CASGPDRHFTEELFF. CDR3 DNA: TGTGCTAGTGGCCCGGACAGACACTTCACCGAGGAGCTGTTTTTT.

This clonotype was recorded a few times. This chain links TRBV12-3 or TRBV12-4 with TRBJ1-1, with unresolved D. This CDR3 is built from 12 residues. V was shortened by 2 bases and J by 8 bases, with 9 bases between the two germline ends. CDR3 nucleotides: TGTGCCAGCAGTTTATGGGGAGAAGAAGCTTTCTTT. Its translation: CASSLWGEEAFF.

The chain carries TRBV7-9 and TRBJ1-2; no clear D. CDR1 is SEHNR and CDR2 is FQNEAQ in the germline V gene (reference sequence). This CDR3 comprises 13 residues. V gave up 3 bases and J gave up 4 bases, with 9 bases separating them. The CDR3 sequence: CASSFLQLYGYTF. The CDR3 DNA reads as TGTGCCAGCAGCTTTTTACAGCTCTATGGCTACACCTTC.

The chain links TRBV19 to TRBJ2-4, with no clear D. This CDR3 comprises 14 residues. V dropped 2 bases and J dropped 5 bases, with 10 bases sitting between them. Germline V CDR1 and CDR2: LNHDA, SQIVND (reference sequence). CDR3: CASSIPSEENIQYF. Written as DNA, the CDR3 is TGTGCCAGTAGTATACCATCGGAAGAAAACATTCAGTACTTC.

The gene calls are TRBV12-5 and TRBJ1-2, with D tentatively TRBD1 (5 bases). V was trimmed by 5 bases and J by 2 bases, leaving 9 bases between them. Looked up from germline, CDR1 is LGHNT and CDR2 is FRNRAP. The CDR3 covers 13 residues. The CDR3 reads CASGPGRNYGYTF. The CDR3 nucleotides are TGTGCTAGTGGTCCGGGACGGAACTATGGCTACACCTTC. The variable domain in full, completed from reference TRBV12-5 and TRBJ1-2, reads DARVTQTPRHKVTEMGQEVTMRCQPILGHNTVFWYRQTMMQGLELLAYFRNRAPLDDSGMPKDRFSAEMPDATLATLKIQPSEPRDSAVYFCASGPGRNYGYTFGSGTRLTVV.

The chain is built from TRBV18 and TRBJ2-1; D possibly corresponds to TRBD1 (5 bases). V was cut by 4 bases and J by 8 bases, with 18 bases left in between. Germline loops: CDR1 KGHSH, CDR2 LQKENI. CDR3 length: 15 amino acids. DNA of the CDR3: TGTGCCAGCTCACTCCCGGTGTTAGGGGCGGATGAGCAGTTCTTC. Translating it yields CASSLPVLGADEQFF.

The rearrangement links TRBV11-2 to TRBJ2-1; D is tentatively TRBD1 or TRBD2 (5 bases each). The CDR3 contains 15 residues. Germline CDR1 and CDR2: SGHAT and FQNNGV. V was trimmed by 2 bases and J by 0 bases, leaving 8 bases between them. The CDR3 protein is CASSLLGDSYNEQFF. Here the CDR3 DNA reads TGTGCCAGCAGCTTATTGGGGGACTCCTACAATGAGCAGTTCTTC.

The sample holds many counts of this clonotype. The chain uses TRBV5-5 and TRBJ2-3, with D possibly called TRBD1 or TRBD2 (6 bases each). CDR1 and CDR2 from the germline V gene are SGHKS and YYEKEE (reference sequence). V gave up 1 base and J gave up 2 bases, with 11 bases separating them. The CDR3 runs 15 residues. CDR3 in amino acids: CASSLFRGVTDTQYF. The CDR3 DNA sequence: TGTGCCAGCAGCTTGTTTAGGGGGGTCACAGATACGCAGTATTTT. Based on the CDR3 plus reference TRBV5-5 and TRBJ2-3, the full variable domain is DAGVTQSPTHLIKTRGQQVTLRCSPISGHKSVSWYQQVLGQGPQFIFQYYEKEERGRGNFPDRFSARQFPNYSSELNVNALLLGDSALYLCASSLFRGVTDTQYFGPGTRLTVL.

The table lists this clonotype with a few counts. In DNA, the CDR3 is TGTGCCAGCAGTTACTTTTGGACTGAGACTAACTATGGCTACACCTTC. Amino acids: CASSYFWTETNYGYTF. The gene calls are TRBV6-2 or TRBV6-3 and TRBJ1-2; D unresolved. CDR1 is MNHEY, CDR2 SVGEGT, per germline. Trimming stripped 1 base from V and 0 bases from J, with 12 bases between. This CDR3 region has 16 residues.

The V gene is TRBV30, the J gene TRBJ1-5; D perhaps matches TRBD1 (5 bases). Germline assignment: CDR1 GTSNPN and CDR2 SVGIG (reference sequence). Trimming removed 1 base at V and 5 bases at J, with 9 bases between. The CDR3 covers 13 residues. CDR3 residues: CAWSAGGDQPQHF. CDR3 coding DNA: TGTGCCTGGAGTGCTGGGGGGGATCAGCCCCAGCATTTT.

Concerning this clonotype itself: A read error may explain this, as a much larger clone is one base away. This chain links TRBV7-6 with TRBJ2-7, with 8 bases matching TRBD1. CDR3 size: 20 residues. The ends lost 5 bases at V and 6 bases at J; junction bases unmatched: 27. Germline CDR1 SGHVS, CDR2 FNYEAQ. The CDR3 region has the DNA TGTGCCAGCAGCACAACAAGGACAGGGTTACCAGCTCGGGGAGGACCCGAGCAGTACTTC. This gives the protein CASSTTRTGLPARGGPEQYF.

The table lists this clonotype with many counts. The chain has TRBV29-1 and TRBJ1-1; D is ambiguous. V was pared by 7 bases and J by 2 bases, with 11 bases between. The CDR3 length is 12 residues. Germline CDR1 and CDR2: SQVTM and ANQGSEA. The CDR3, as DNA: TGCAGCGCACAGCCATTAAACACTGAAGCTTTCTTT. This encodes CSAQPLNTEAFF.

In this sample, this clonotype turned up once. The V gene is TRBV5-6, the J gene TRBJ2-5; D is unclear. V was pared by 4 bases and J by 7 bases, with 14 bases between. This CDR3 is 13 amino acids long. Germline V gene lookup returns CDR1 SGHDT and CDR2 YYEEEE. CDR3 sequence reads: CASSLDLKGTQYF. The CDR3 DNA sequence: TGTGCCAGCAGCCTGGACCTAAAAGGGACCCAGTACTTC. Combining the CDR3 with reference TRBV5-6 and TRBJ2-5 gives the whole variable domain DAGVTQSPTHLIKTRGQQVTLRCSPKSGHDTVSWYQQALGQGPQFIFQYYEEEERQRGNFPDRFSGHQFPNYSSELNVNALLLGDSALYLCASSLDLKGTQYFGPGTRLLVL.

The sample holds many counts of this clonotype. This chain links TRBV2 with TRBJ2-3; D might be TRBD2 (5 bases). Deletions cut 4 bases from V and 1 base from J, with 18 bases between. The CDR3 covers 17 residues. Germline assignment: CDR1 SNHLY and CDR2 FYNNEI. The CDR3 nucleotides are TGTGCCAGCAGTGGGACGTTACCGGGGAAGGGCACAGATACGCAGTATTTT. Encoded protein: CASSGTLPGKGTDTQYF. The variable domain in full, with the rest retrieved from reference TRBV2 and TRBJ2-3, is EPEVTQTPSHQVTQMGQEVILRCVPISNHLYFYWYRQILGQKVEFLVSFYNNEISEKSEIFDDQFSVERPDGSNFTLKIRSTKLEDSAMYFCASSGTLPGKGTDTQYFGPGTRLTVL.

Only a few counts were recorded for this clonotype. CDR3 nucleotides: TGTGCCAGCAGCGTCTCTAGGGAGACAGGATCCGTTGAGGAGCAGTACTTC. Translated, it gives CASSVSRETGSVEEQYF. This chain connects TRBV9 to TRBJ2-7; D may be TRBD1 (6 bases). CDR3 length equals 17 residues. Looked up from germline, CDR1 is SGDLS and CDR2 is YYNGEE. The V end lost 2 bases, the J end lost 7 bases, and 25 bases lay between the germline ends.

The CDR3 DNA follows: TGTGCCAGTACCCAATACAGGGGAAGCAATCAGCCCCAGCATTTT. Its protein is CASTQYRGSNQPQHF. The rearrangement uses TRBV19 and TRBJ1-5; 7 bases match TRBD1. V was pared by 7 bases and J by 1 base, with 7 bases of the junction left unmatched. The CDR3 runs to 15 residues. Per germline, CDR1 LNHDA and CDR2 SQIVND (reference sequence). Supplemented by reference TRBV19 and TRBJ1-5, the full variable domain reads DGGITQSPKYLFRKEGQNVTLSCEQNLNHDAMYWYRQDPGQGLRLIYYSQIVNDFQKGDIAEGYSVSREKKESFPLTVTSAQKNPTAFYLCASTQYRGSNQPQHFGDGTRLSIL.

Comment on this clonotype: This CDR3 fails to terminate in the conserved phenylalanine or tryptophan, so it likely reflects a read error. This sequence joins TRBV27 and TRBJ1-1; D is undetermined. The germline V gene encodes CDR1 MNHEY and CDR2 SMNVEV (reference sequence). The CDR3 consists of 11 residues. V lost 8 bases and J lost 3, with 7 bases in between. The CDR3 sequence is CASPEYTEAFL. The CDR3 nucleotides read TGTGCCAGCCCTGAATACACTGAAGCTTTCCTT.

This clonotype was counted only a few times. The chain is built from TRBV24-1 and TRBJ2-3, with 7 bases matching TRBD2. Trimming cost V 1 base and J 4 bases; bases outside gene matches: 4. Germline assignment: CDR1 KGHDR and CDR2 SFDVKD. The CDR3 runs to 15 residues. CDR3 bases: TGTGCCACCAGTGATTTTGGCGGGAGCGCAGATACGCAGTATTTT. This codes for CATSDFGGSADTQYF.

This clonotype was counted a few times. V gene TRBV7-9 combines with J gene TRBJ1-3; D is possibly TRBD1 (5 bases). V was pared by 1 base and J by 4 bases, with 14 bases between. CDR3 size: 16 residues. Germline V gives CDR1 SEHNR, CDR2 FQNEAQ (reference sequence). CDR3 residues: CASSLELGGFGNTIYF. DNA of the CDR3: TGTGCCAGCAGCTTAGAACTCGGGGGATTCGGAAACACCATATATTTT.

This clonotype showed up just a few times. V and J are TRBV5-5 and TRBJ2-1, with D maybe TRBD1 (5 bases). The CDR3 is 12 residues long. The germline gives CDR1 SGHKS, CDR2 YYEKEE (reference sequence). Trimming took off 0 bases at V and 10 bases at J, with 8 bases between the two ends. DNA for the CDR3: TGTGCCAGCAGCTTGGGACAGATGGAGCAGTTCTTC. Translating gives CASSLGQMEQFF.